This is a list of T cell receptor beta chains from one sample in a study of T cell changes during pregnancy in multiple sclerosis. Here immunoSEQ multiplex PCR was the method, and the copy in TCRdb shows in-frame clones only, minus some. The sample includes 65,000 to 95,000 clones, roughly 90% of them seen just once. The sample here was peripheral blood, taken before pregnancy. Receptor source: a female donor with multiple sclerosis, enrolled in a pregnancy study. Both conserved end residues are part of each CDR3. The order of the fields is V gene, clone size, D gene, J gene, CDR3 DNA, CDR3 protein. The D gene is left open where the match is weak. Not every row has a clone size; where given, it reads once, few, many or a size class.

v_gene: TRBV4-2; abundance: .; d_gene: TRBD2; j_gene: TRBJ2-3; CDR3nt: TGTGCCAGCAGCCAAGAGGGACTATGGGTTGTTGCAGATACGCAGTATTTT; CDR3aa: CASSQEGLWVVADTQYF
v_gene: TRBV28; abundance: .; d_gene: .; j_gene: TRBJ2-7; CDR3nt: TGTGCCAGCAGCCTACAGGCAGCAACCTACGAGCAGTACTTC; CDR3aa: CASSLQAATYEQYF
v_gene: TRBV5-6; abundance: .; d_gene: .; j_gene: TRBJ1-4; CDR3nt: TGTGCCAGCAGCTTGAGGGCGGGAGAAAAACTGTTTTTT; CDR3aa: CASSLRAGEKLFF
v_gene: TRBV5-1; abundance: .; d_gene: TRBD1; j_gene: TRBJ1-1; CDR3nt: TGCGCCAGCAGCTTGGCCAACGGGACAGCGATGAACACTGAAGCTTTCTTT; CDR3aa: CASSLANGTAMNTEAFF
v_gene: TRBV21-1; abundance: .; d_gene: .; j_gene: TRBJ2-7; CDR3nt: TGTGCCAGCAAAGGGACAGGGATTACCGGGACTCCTTCCTACGAGCAGTACTTC; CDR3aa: CASKGTGITGTPSYEQYF
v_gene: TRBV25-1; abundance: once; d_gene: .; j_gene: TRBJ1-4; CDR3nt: TGTGCCAGCAGTGAGGGGATGGGGAGAGGTGAAAAACTGTTTTTT; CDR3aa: CASSEGMGRGEKLFF
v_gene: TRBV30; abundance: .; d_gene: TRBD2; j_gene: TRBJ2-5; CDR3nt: TGTGCCTGGAGTCTTGCCGGGGGGGGAGAAGAGACCCAGTACTTC; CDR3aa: CAWSLAGGGEETQYF
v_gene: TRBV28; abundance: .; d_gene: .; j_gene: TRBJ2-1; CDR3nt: TGTGCCAGCCACTCCCCAGGAGGAGACAATGAGCAGTTCTTC; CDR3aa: CASHSPGGDNEQFF
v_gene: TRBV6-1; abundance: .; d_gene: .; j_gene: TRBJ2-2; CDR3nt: TGTGCCGTCCGGCGGGCCTTGAACACCGGGGAGCTGTTTTTT; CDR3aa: CAVRRALNTGELFF
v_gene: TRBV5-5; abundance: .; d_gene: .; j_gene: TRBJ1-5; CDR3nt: TGTGCCAGCAGCCGTTACGGAGGGGAGGGTCAGCCCCAGCATTTT; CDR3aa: CASSRYGGEGQPQHF
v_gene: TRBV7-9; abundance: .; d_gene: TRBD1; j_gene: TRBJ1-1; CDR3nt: TGTGCCAGCAGCCACACCAGGGGGGACACTGAAGCTTTCTTT; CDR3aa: CASSHTRGDTEAFF
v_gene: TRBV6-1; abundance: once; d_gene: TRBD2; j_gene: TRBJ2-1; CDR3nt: TGTGCCAGCAGTTCAAGCGGGACTGCCTACAATGAGCAGTTCTTC; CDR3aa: CASSSSGTAYNEQFF
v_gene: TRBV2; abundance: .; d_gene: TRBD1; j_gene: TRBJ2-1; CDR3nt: TGTGCCAGCGGTCGACAGGGGGCCGCCAGTGAGCAGTTCTTC; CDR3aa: CASGRQGAASEQFF
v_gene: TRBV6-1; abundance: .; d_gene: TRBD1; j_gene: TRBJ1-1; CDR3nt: TGTGCCAGCAGGATAAACAGGGGGGAAGCTTTCTTT; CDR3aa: CASRINRGEAFF
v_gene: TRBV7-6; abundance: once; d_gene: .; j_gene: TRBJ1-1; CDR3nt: TGTGCCAGCAGCCAGGGGACGCTAAACACTGAAGCTTTCTTT; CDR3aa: CASSQGTLNTEAFF
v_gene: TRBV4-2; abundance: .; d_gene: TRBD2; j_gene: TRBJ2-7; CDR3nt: TGTGCCAGCAGCCCCACACGCGGGGGACTTTCACACGAGCAGTACTTC; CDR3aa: CASSPTRGGLSHEQYF